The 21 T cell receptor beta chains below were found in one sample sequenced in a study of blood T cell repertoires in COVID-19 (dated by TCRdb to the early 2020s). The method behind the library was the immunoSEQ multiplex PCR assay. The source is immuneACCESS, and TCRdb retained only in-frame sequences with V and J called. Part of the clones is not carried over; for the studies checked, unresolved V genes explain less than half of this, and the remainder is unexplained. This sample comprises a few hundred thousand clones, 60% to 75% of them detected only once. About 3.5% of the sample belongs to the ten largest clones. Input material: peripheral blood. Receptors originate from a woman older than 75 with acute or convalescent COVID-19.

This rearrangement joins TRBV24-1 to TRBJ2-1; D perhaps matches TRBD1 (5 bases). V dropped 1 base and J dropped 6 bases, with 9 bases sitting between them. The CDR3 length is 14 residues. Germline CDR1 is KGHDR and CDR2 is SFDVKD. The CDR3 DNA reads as TGTGCCACCAGTGATTTCAGACAGCCCAATGAGCAGTTCTTC. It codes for CATSDFRQPNEQFF.

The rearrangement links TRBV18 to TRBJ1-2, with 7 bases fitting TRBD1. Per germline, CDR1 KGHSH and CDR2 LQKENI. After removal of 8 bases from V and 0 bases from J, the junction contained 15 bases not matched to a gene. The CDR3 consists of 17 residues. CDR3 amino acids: CASTLWGRGTPNYGYTF. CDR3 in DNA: TGTGCCAGCACCCTTTGGGGCAGGGGGACGCCTAACTATGGCTACACCTTC.

This chain's CDR3 is CASSIGTSGGHTDTQYF. CDR3 nucleotides: TGTGCCAGTAGTATAGGGACTAGCGGGGGCCACACAGATACGCAGTATTTT. The chain employs TRBV19 and TRBJ2-3, with TRBD2 identical over 13 bases. CDR1 is LNHDA, CDR2 SQIVND, per germline (reference sequence). The CDR3 is 17 amino acids. V shed 1 base, J shed 2 bases, and the junction held 3 bases outside the gene matches.

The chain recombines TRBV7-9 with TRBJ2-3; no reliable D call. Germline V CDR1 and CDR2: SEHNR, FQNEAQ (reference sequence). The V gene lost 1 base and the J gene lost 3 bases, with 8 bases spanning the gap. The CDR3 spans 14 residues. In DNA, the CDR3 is TGTGCCAGCAGCTTAGGGAGCGTGACAGATACGCAGTATTTT. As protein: CASSLGSVTDTQYF.

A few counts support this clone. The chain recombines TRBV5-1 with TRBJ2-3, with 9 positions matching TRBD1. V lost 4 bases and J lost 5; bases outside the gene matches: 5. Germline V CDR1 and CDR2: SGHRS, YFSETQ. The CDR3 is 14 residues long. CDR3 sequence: CASSLGQGLDTQYF. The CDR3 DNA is TGCGCCAGCAGCCTGGGACAGGGATTAGATACGCAGTATTTT.

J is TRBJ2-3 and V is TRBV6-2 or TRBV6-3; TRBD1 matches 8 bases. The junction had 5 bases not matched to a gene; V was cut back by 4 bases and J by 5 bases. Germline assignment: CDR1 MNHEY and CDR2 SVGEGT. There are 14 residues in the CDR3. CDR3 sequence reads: CASSWGRGQDTQYF. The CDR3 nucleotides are TGTGCCAGCAGTTGGGGCAGGGGGCAAGATACGCAGTATTTT.

CDR3 region: CASSFRFPYNEQFF. The CDR3 coding sequence is TGTGCCAGCAGCTTCAGGTTCCCCTACAATGAGCAGTTCTTC. The V and J genes are TRBV7-2 and TRBJ2-1; D is unclear. The CDR3 runs to 14 residues. Between the trimmed V and J ends, which lost 3 bases and 2 bases, there was a span of 8 bases. The germline gives CDR1 SGHTA, CDR2 FQGNSA.

CDR3 sequence reads: CASTPGLAFRTQYF. The CDR3 region has the DNA TGTGCCAGCACTCCGGGACTAGCGTTCAGGACGCAGTATTTT. The chain combines TRBV6-5 with TRBJ2-3; TRBD2 agrees at 10 bases. Germline trimming cut 7 bases from V and 9 bases from J; bases unmatched to any gene: 10. Germline V gene data show CDR1 as MNHEY and CDR2 as SVGAGI. This CDR3 has 14 residues.

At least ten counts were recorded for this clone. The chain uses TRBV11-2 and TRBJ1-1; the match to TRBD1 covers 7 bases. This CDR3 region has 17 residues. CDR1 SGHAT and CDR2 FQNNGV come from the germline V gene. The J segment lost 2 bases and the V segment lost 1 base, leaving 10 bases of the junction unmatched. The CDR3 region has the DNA TGTGCCAGCAGCTTAGGGACAGGCCCTTCCAAAAACACTGAAGCTTTCTTT. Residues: CASSLGTGPSKNTEAFF.

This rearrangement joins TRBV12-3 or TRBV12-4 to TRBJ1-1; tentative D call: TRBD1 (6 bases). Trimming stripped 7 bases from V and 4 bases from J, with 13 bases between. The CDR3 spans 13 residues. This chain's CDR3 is CASNANRATEAFF. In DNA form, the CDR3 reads TGTGCCAGCAATGCCAACAGGGCCACTGAAGCTTTCTTT.

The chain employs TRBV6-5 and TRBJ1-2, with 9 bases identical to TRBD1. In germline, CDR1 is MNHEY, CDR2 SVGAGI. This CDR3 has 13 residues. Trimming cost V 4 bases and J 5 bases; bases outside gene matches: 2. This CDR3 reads CASSSQGAYGYTF. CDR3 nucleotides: TGTGCCAGCAGTTCACAGGGGGCTTATGGCTACACCTTC.

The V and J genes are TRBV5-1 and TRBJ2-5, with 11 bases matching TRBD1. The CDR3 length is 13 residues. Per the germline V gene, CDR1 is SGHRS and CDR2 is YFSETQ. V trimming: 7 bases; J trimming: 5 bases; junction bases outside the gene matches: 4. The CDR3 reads CASRTGGLETQYF. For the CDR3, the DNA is TGCGCCAGCCGGACAGGGGGCTTGGAGACCCAGTACTTC.

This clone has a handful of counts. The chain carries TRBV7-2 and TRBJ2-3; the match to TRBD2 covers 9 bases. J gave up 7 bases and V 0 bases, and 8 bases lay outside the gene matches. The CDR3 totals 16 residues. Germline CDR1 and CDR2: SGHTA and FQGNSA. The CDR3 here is CASSLARASGVHTQYF. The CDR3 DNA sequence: TGTGCCAGCAGCTTAGCGAGGGCTAGCGGGGTCCATACGCAGTATTTT.

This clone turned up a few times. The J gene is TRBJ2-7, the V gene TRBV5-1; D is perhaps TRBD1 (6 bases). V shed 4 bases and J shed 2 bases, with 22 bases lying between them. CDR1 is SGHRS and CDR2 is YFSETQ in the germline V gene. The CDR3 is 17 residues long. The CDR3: CASSPQSQQGFAYEQYF. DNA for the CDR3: TGCGCCAGCAGCCCCCAATCCCAACAGGGCTTTGCCTACGAGCAGTACTTC.

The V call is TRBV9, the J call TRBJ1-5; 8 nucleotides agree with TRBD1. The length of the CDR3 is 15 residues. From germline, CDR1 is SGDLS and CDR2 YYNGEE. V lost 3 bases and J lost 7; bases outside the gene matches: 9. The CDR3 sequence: CASSETGERGQPQHF. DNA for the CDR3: TGTGCCAGCAGCGAGACAGGGGAAAGGGGGCAGCCCCAGCATTTT.

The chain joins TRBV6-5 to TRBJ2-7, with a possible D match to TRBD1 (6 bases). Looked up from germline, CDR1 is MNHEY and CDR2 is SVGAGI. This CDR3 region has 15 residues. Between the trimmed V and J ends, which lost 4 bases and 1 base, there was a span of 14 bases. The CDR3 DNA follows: TGTGCCAGCAGTTCCACAAAAACAGGGTCCTACGAGCAGTACTTC. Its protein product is CASSSTKTGSYEQYF.

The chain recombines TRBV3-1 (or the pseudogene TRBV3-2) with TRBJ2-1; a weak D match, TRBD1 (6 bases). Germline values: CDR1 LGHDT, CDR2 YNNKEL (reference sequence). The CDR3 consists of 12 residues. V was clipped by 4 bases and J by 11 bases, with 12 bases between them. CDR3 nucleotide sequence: TGTGCCAGCAGCCCACGGACAGCCAAGCAGTTCTTC. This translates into CASSPRTAKQFF.

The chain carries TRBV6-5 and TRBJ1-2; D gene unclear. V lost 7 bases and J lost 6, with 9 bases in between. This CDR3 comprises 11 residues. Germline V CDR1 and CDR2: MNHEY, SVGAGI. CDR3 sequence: CASMTFDGYTF. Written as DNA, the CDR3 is TGTGCCAGCATGACTTTCGATGGCTACACCTTC.

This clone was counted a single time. The CDR3 spells CASRTSGRHNEQFF. In DNA form, the CDR3 reads TGTGCCAGCAGGACTAGCGGGAGGCACAATGAGCAGTTCTTC. The chain combines TRBV2 with TRBJ2-1; 13 nucleotides match TRBD2. This CDR3 has 14 amino acids. CDR1 and CDR2 from the germline V gene are SNHLY and FYNNEI. V gave up 6 bases and J gave up 5 bases; unmatched junction bases: 1.

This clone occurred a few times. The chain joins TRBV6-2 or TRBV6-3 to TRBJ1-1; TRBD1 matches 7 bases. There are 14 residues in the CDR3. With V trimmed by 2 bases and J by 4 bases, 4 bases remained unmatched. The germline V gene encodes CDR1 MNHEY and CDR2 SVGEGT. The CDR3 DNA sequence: TGTGCCAGCAGTTACAGGCAGGGGGGCACTGAAGCTTTCTTT. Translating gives CASSYRQGGTEAFF.

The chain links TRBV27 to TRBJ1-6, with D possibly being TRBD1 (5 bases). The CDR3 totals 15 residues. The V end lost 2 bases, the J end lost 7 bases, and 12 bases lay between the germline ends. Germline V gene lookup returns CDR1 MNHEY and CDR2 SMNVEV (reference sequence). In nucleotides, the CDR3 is TGTGCCAGCAGTTTAGGATCGGGGGGAAATTCACCCCTCCACTTT. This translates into CASSLGSGGNSPLHF.